These 20 T cell receptor beta chains came from one sample sequenced in a study of T cell responses to AZD1222 COVID-19 vaccine. Only in-frame clones appear in the TCRdb table, and some are missing; sequencing was by immunoSEQ multiplex PCR. This repertoire shows around 120,000 clones, 85% to 95% found once; its top ten account for around 5.1%. Here the sequenced sample was peripheral blood, taken 28 days after the second AZD1222 dose. These TCRs come from an adult who received the AZD1222 COVID-19 vaccine.

The chain couples TRBV7-6 to TRBJ1-6; no firm D call. The V gene lost 4 bases and the J gene lost 8 bases, with 21 bases spanning the gap. CDR3 length: 17 amino acids. Germline CDR1 reads SGHVS; CDR2 reads FNYEAQ. CDR3 coding DNA: TGTGCCAGCAGCTACGACCCCGGGCCACAACCCTATTCACCCCTCCACTTT. Translating gives CASSYDPGPQPYSPLHF.

This clone was picked up one time. The chain couples TRBV5-1 to TRBJ1-1; D unclear. The CDR3 is made up of 15 amino acids. Germline V lookup: CDR1 SGHRS, CDR2 YFSETQ. Trimming took 1 base from V and 1 from J, leaving 11 bases between them. The CDR3 sequence: CASSLMGSENTEAFF. In nucleotides, the CDR3 is TGCGCCAGCAGCTTGATGGGGAGTGAGAACACTGAAGCTTTCTTT.

The chain is built from TRBV10-3 and TRBJ2-7; D perhaps matches TRBD2 (5 bases). CDR3 length equals 13 residues. The V gene lost 4 bases and the J gene lost 6 bases, with 13 bases spanning the gap. Looked up from germline, CDR1 is ENHRY and CDR2 is SYGVKD. The CDR3 loop is CAISGRAQPEQYF. DNA for the CDR3: TGTGCCATCAGTGGGCGGGCGCAGCCCGAGCAGTACTTC.

The V call is TRBV6-6, the J call TRBJ2-7; TRBD1 might be the D (5 bases). This CDR3 is 16 amino acids long. With 5 bases removed from V and 3 bases from J, the gap between germline ends came to 20 bases. Germline V lookup: CDR1 MNHNY, CDR2 SVGAGI (reference sequence). CDR3 sequence reads: CASSRGFQGRVYEQYF. CDR3 coding DNA: TGTGCCAGCAGTCGAGGTTTCCAGGGCAGGGTCTACGAGCAGTACTTC.

This sequence joins TRBV12-3 or TRBV12-4 and TRBJ1-1, with D uncertain. Between the trimmed V and J ends, which lost 6 bases and 7 bases, there was a span of 6 bases. This CDR3 has 10 amino acids. The CDR3 loop is CASRGHEAFF. The CDR3, as DNA: TGTGCCAGCAGAGGCCATGAAGCTTTCTTT.

The genes are TRBV19 and TRBJ1-2; tentatively, D is TRBD1 (6 bases). The CDR3 extends over 18 amino acids. Germline assignment: CDR1 LNHDA and CDR2 SQIVND (reference sequence). The ends were cut back, 3 bases at V and 4 bases at J, with 24 bases in the middle. The CDR3 spells CASSIPTGLGAQAYGYTF. CDR3 DNA sequence: TGTGCCAGTAGTATTCCCACGGGCTTGGGGGCTCAGGCCTATGGCTACACCTTC.

The rearrangement uses TRBV4-2 and TRBJ1-1, with D perhaps TRBD1 (6 bases). Germline V gene sequence: CDR1 LGHNA, CDR2 YNFKEQ. Trimming shortened V by 4 bases and J by 2 bases, and 14 bases separated the two germline ends. The CDR3 runs 15 residues. CDR3 residues: CASSLRGDGNTEAFF. The CDR3 bases are TGTGCCAGCAGCCTAAGGGGGGACGGAAACACTGAAGCTTTCTTT.

This chain connects TRBV5-1 to TRBJ1-2; D is possibly TRBD1 (5 bases). The germline gives CDR1 SGHRS, CDR2 YFSETQ. Trimming left V 0 bases short and J 2 bases short, with 14 bases between. CDR3 length equals 16 residues. This CDR3 reads CASSLAGRGGNYGYTF. Here the CDR3 DNA reads TGCGCCAGCAGCTTGGCCGGAAGGGGAGGAAACTATGGCTACACCTTC.

The rearrangement joins TRBV7-2 to TRBJ2-3, with D possibly being TRBD1 (6 bases). Germline CDR1 and CDR2: SGHTA and FQGNSA. The V end lost 5 bases, the J end lost 4 bases, and 13 bases lay between the germline ends. There are 14 residues in the CDR3. In nucleotides, the CDR3 is TGTGCCAGCAGCCAACTCACAGGGCCAGATACGCAGTATTTT. Translated: CASSQLTGPDTQYF.

The J gene is TRBJ2-1, the V gene TRBV5-1; D call uncertain. The V gene lost 4 bases and the J gene lost 5 bases, with 19 bases spanning the gap. This CDR3 comprises 16 residues. The germline V gene encodes CDR1 SGHRS and CDR2 YFSETQ. CDR3 amino acids: CASSNPTRFTNNEQFF. CDR3 DNA: TGCGCCAGCAGCAACCCTACCAGGTTTACCAACAATGAGCAGTTCTTC. The full variable domain, rest sourced from reference TRBV5-1 and TRBJ2-1, is KAGVTQTPRYLIKTRGQQVTLSCSPISGHRSVSWYQQTPGQGLQFLFEYFSETQRNKGNFPGRFSGRQFSNSRSEMNVSTLELGDSALYLCASSNPTRFTNNEQFFGPGTRLTVL.

The CDR3 protein is CASSFTGQGSLDGYTF. Written as DNA, the CDR3 is TGTGCCAGCAGCTTTACCGGACAGGGGAGTCTCGATGGCTACACCTTC. The chain links TRBV5-6 to TRBJ1-2; 9 bases match TRBD1. Per germline, CDR1 SGHDT and CDR2 YYEEEE. The CDR3 sequence is 16 residues long. V gave up 2 bases and J gave up 6 bases; unmatched junction bases: 11.

The genes are TRBV27 and TRBJ1-6; D perhaps matches TRBD1 (6 bases). The length of the CDR3 is 14 residues. Trimming left V 2 bases short and J 8 bases short, with 10 bases between. In germline, CDR1 is MNHEY, CDR2 SMNVEV (reference sequence). As DNA, the CDR3 is TGTGCCAGCAGTTTAGCGGGGGCGGATTCACCCCTCCACTTT. Its protein product is CASSLAGADSPLHF.

Comment on this clone: Other nucleotide sequences in the sample specify the same CDR3. The V gene is TRBV29-1, the J gene TRBJ1-5; TRBD1 is a possible D gene (6 bases). Germline V gene lookup returns CDR1 SQVTM and CDR2 ANQGSEA. CDR3 length: 13 residues. V dropped 6 bases and J dropped 1 base, with 10 bases sitting between them. DNA of the CDR3: TGCAGCGTGCGGACAGACAGCAATCAGCCCCAGCATTTT. Its translation is CSVRTDSNQPQHF.

The rearrangement uses TRBV18 and TRBJ2-7; 11 bases line up with TRBD2. The CDR3 has 14 amino acids. V lost 3 bases, J lost 7 bases, and 5 bases stayed unmatched. The germline CDR1 and CDR2 sequences are KGHSH and LQKENI. This CDR3 is CASSPLAGGGEQYF. The CDR3 region has the DNA TGTGCCAGCTCACCCCTAGCGGGAGGTGGGGAGCAGTACTTC.

The chain links TRBV4-3 to TRBJ1-2; no definite D call. Trimming took 4 bases from V and 6 from J, leaving 27 bases between them. Germline CDR1 LGHNA, CDR2 YSLEER. The CDR3 extends over 18 amino acids. CDR3 nucleotide sequence: TGCGCCAGCAGCCGGGTTCGGGAAGTAAGGCCCCGCCAAAATGGCTACACCTTC. Translating it yields CASSRVREVRPRQNGYTF.

The V call is TRBV5-5, the J call TRBJ2-7; D perhaps matches TRBD2 (6 bases). Looked up from germline, CDR1 is SGHKS and CDR2 is YYEKEE (reference sequence). The CDR3 length is 14 residues. V was clipped by 3 bases and J by 3 bases, with 13 bases between them. The CDR3 here is CASSSAYSGYEQYF. CDR3 sequence (DNA): TGTGCCAGCAGCTCAGCGTATAGCGGCTACGAGCAGTACTTC.

This clone appeared a few times. The chain uses TRBV6-5 and TRBJ1-2; D unclear. Germline V gene data show CDR1 as MNHEY and CDR2 as SVGAGI. This CDR3 contains 13 residues. The V and J ends lost 8 bases and 4 bases respectively, with 14 bases between them. CDR3 bases: TGTGCCAGCGGGCCCCGGACCTCCTATGGCTACACCTTC. Translated: CASGPRTSYGYTF.

The chain couples TRBV29-1 to TRBJ2-5; TRBD1 agrees at 10 bases. J lost 4 bases, V lost 8 bases, and 7 bases had no gene match. Germline V gives CDR1 SQVTM, CDR2 ANQGSEA. This CDR3 is built from 13 residues. DNA of the CDR3: TGCAGCTCGCCCGACAGGGGGCTAGAGACCCAGTACTTC. This sequence encodes CSSPDRGLETQYF. The whole variable domain, remainder taken from reference TRBV29-1 and TRBJ2-5, is SAVISQKPSRDICQRGTSLTIQCQVDSQVTMMFWYRQQPGQSLTLIATANQGSEATYESGFVIDKFPISRPNLTFSTLTVSNMSPEDSSIYLCSSPDRGLETQYFGPGTRLLVL.

This chain links TRBV18 with TRBJ1-6, with 7 bases matching TRBD1. The junction had 9 bases not matched to a gene; V was cut back by 3 bases and J by 4 bases. The CDR3 spans 17 residues. Germline CDR1 is KGHSH and CDR2 is LQKENI. The CDR3 nucleotides are TGTGCCAGCTCACCCGAGACAGGGTTTTCTTATAATTCACCCCTCCACTTT. Encoded protein: CASSPETGFSYNSPLHF. The full variable domain, completed using reference TRBV18 and TRBJ1-6, is NAGVMQNPRHLVRRRGQEARLRCSPMKGHSHVYWYRQLPEEGLKFMVYLQKENIIDESGMPKERFSAEFPKEGPSILRIQQVVRGDSAAYFCASSPETGFSYNSPLHFGNGTRLTVT.

The V gene is TRBV3-1 (or the pseudogene TRBV3-2), the J gene TRBJ2-5; tentatively, D is TRBD2 (6 bases). The V and J ends lost 1 base and 1 base respectively, with 10 bases between them. There are 15 residues in the CDR3. Germline V gives CDR1 LGHDT, CDR2 YNNKEL (reference sequence). The CDR3 region has the DNA TGTGCCAGCAGCCAAGGGATCGGGGGCCAAGAGACCCAGTACTTC. Protein: CASSQGIGGQETQYF.